The clone carrying this TCR beta chain was counted between two and nine times. Its antigen is unidentified. Produced via immunoSEQ multiplex PCR; TCRdb's table is partial and in-frame only. The sample has some 65,000 clones, 71% seen once. The CDR3 has 14 residues. Trimming left V 5 bases short and J 0 bases short, with 7 bases between. The germline V gene encodes CDR1 SGHNT and CDR2 YENEEA. All the patients suffered relapse after autologous stem cell transplantation, and brentuximab vedotin exposure differed. The best responses consisted of complete response, partial response or progressive disease. The sample comes from a study of PD-1 blockade in classical Hodgkin lymphoma. Study observations and caveats: Possibly reflecting disease activity or prior therapy, repertoire differences have causes that remain undefined. CD4+ TCR diversity, unlike CD8+, rose significantly by C4D1. The baseline diversity of complete responders showed similarity to that of newly diagnosed patients.

The chain has TRBV11-3 and TRBJ2-2; D is uncertain. The clonotype comes from a human donor with classical Hodgkin lymphoma. The sequences come from peripheral blood mononuclear cells (PBMCs), collected before the second cycle of nivolumab. CDR3: CASSVDPNTGELFF. The CDR3, as DNA: TGTGCCAGCAGCGTGGACCCGAACACCGGGGAGCTGTTTTTT. Looking up the rest from reference TRBV11-3 and TRBJ2-2 gives the full variable domain: EAGVVQSPRYKIIEKKQPVAFWCNPISGHNTLYWYLQNLGQGPELLIRYENEEAVDDSQLPKDRFSAERLKGVDSTLKIQPAELGDSAVYLCASSVDPNTGELFFGEGSRLTVL.